The subject of this entry is one T cell receptor beta chain. This record belongs to a study of blood T cell repertoires in COVID-19. Study context: Whether acute or convalescent, the COVID-19 samples came from the United States, Italy and Spain. From T cells, B-cell-depleted T cells, or PBMCs came the material, which was cDNA or gDNA.

As originally analysed: Amplification with reference gene primers provided the estimates of nucleated cell counts. Sequenced by immunoSEQ multiplex PCR; TCRdb stores in-frame clones only, minus some. V, J and clone size were drawn from that table, and D and trimming were deduced from the DNA. The sample yields tens of thousands of clones, roughly 89% seen once. The CDR3 spans 13 residues. V lost 5 bases and J lost 15, with 17 bases in between. Germline V gene data show CDR1 as MNHEY and CDR2 as SVGAGI. The TCR was taken from a man in his fifties or sixties with active COVID-19. The sequenced sample was peripheral blood. The rearrangement uses TRBV6-5 and TRBJ1-6; a weak D match, TRBD1 (5 bases). CDR3 sequence (DNA): TGTGCCAGCAGTCCCCGTCGGGCAGGGTTCCTCCACTTT. Protein sequence: CASSPRRAGFLHF.